The 26 T cell receptor beta chains below come from one sample, sequenced in a study of cytomegalovirus exposure and HLA in healthy donors. The PCR used 60 Vbeta and 13 Jbeta primers. Produced via immunoSEQ multiplex PCR; TCRdb's table is partial and in-frame only. The sample table sets out 150,000 to 200,000 clones. Sequences were obtained from PBMCs. The receptors were sampled from a man under 40 in good health and CMV-seronegative.

This chain connects TRBV5-4 to TRBJ1-4; possible D gene TRBD1, 5 bases. Trimming left V 1 base short and J 3 bases short, with 10 bases between. This CDR3 spans 15 amino acids. Germline V gene data show CDR1 as SGHNT and CDR2 as YYREEE (reference sequence). The CDR3 reads CASSLKLQANEKLFF. Written as DNA, the CDR3 is TGTGCCAGCAGCTTGAAGTTACAGGCTAATGAAAAACTGTTTTTT.

V gene TRBV10-1 combines with J gene TRBJ2-2; the D gene is possibly TRBD1 (5 bases). The V end was cut by 2 bases, the J end by 8 bases, with 9 bases between. This CDR3 is built from 13 residues. Germline assignment: CDR1 WNHNN and CDR2 SYGVQD (reference sequence). CDR3 in DNA: TGCGCCAGCAGTGAGCAGACAGTTGGGGAGCTGTTTTTT. This codes for CASSEQTVGELFF.

The chain recombines TRBV20-1 with TRBJ1-1, with D unclear. Germline loops: CDR1 DFQATT, CDR2 SNEGSKA (reference sequence). V lost 3 bases and J lost 3, with 5 bases in between. This CDR3 is 11 amino acids long. This CDR3 is CSASLHTEAFF. The CDR3 bases are TGCAGTGCTAGTCTTCACACTGAAGCTTTCTTT.

As regards this clone: Other DNA variants within this sample encode the same CDR3. The rearrangement links TRBV4-1 to TRBJ2-5, with D possibly matching TRBD2 (7 bases). This CDR3 is built from 16 residues. Trimming took off 7 bases at V and 4 bases at J, with 22 bases between the two ends. CDR1 and CDR2 from the germline V gene are MGHRA and YSYEKL. The chain's CDR3 is CASNREGRVGRETQYF. Here the CDR3 DNA reads TGCGCCAGCAACAGGGAGGGACGAGTAGGCCGAGAGACCCAGTACTTC.

The chain carries TRBV19 and TRBJ1-2, with D unresolved. This CDR3 has 15 residues. Trimming left V 3 bases short and J 4 bases short, with 15 bases between. Germline V gene lookup returns CDR1 LNHDA and CDR2 SQIVND (reference sequence). CDR3 sequence (DNA): TGTGCCAGTAGTATTTCCGGGGTTGGTGGCTATGGCTACACCTTC. This encodes CASSISGVGGYGYTF. Variable domain in full (rest from reference TRBV19 and TRBJ1-2): DGGITQSPKYLFRKEGQNVTLSCEQNLNHDAMYWYRQDPGQGLRLIYYSQIVNDFQKGDIAEGYSVSREKKESFPLTVTSAQKNPTAFYLCASSISGVGGYGYTFGSGTRLTVV.

V usage is TRBV14 and J usage is TRBJ2-6; 11 nucleotides agree with TRBD1. Germline V lookup: CDR1 SGHDN, CDR2 FVKESK. The ends lost 2 bases at V and 3 bases at J; junction bases unmatched: 6. The CDR3 loop spans 18 amino acids. The DNA for the CDR3 is TGTGCCAGCAGCCAAATTGGACAGGGGGCTTTTGGGGCCAACGTCCTGACTTTC. Translation: CASSQIGQGAFGANVLTF.

The chain couples TRBV5-1 to TRBJ2-2, with D maybe TRBD1 (7 bases). The ends were cut back, 1 base at V and 0 bases at J, with 19 bases in the middle. This CDR3 spans 19 amino acids. Germline V lookup: CDR1 SGHRS, CDR2 YFSETQ. CDR3 sequence (DNA): TGCGCCAGCAGCTTGTGGAGGGGGCGCCTTCCAGCGAACACCGGGGAGCTGTTTTTT. Translating it yields CASSLWRGRLPANTGELFF.

This sequence joins TRBV2 and TRBJ2-7; TRBD1 agrees at 7 bases. The CDR3 totals 14 residues. V gave up 8 bases and J gave up 3 bases; unmatched junction bases: 10. The germline V gene has CDR1 SNHLY and CDR2 FYNNEI. CDR3 protein: CASSGQGVGYEQYF. DNA for the CDR3: TGTGCCAGCTCCGGGCAGGGGGTAGGCTACGAGCAGTACTTC.

The chain couples TRBV30 to TRBJ1-6; D might be TRBD1 (5 bases). V gave up 1 base and J gave up 10 bases, with 11 bases separating them. CDR1 and CDR2 from the germline V gene are GTSNPN and SVGIG (reference sequence). CDR3 length equals 13 residues. Written as DNA, the CDR3 is TGTGCCTGGAGTGGATCAGGGTACTCACCCCTCCACTTT. It codes for CAWSGSGYSPLHF.

The chain has TRBV7-9 and TRBJ1-1; D is perhaps TRBD1 (6 bases). The CDR3 extends over 16 amino acids. The V gene's germline CDR1 is SEHNR and CDR2 FQNEAQ (reference sequence). The V and J ends lost 5 bases and 0 bases respectively, with 16 bases between them. The CDR3 sequence: CASSPNLGQMNTEAFF. CDR3 nucleotide sequence: TGTGCCAGCAGCCCCAACCTGGGACAAATGAACACTGAAGCTTTCTTT.

V is TRBV5-8 and J is TRBJ1-6, with D hard to call. There are 16 residues in the CDR3. Trimming shortened V by 0 bases and J by 7 bases, and 14 bases separated the two germline ends. CDR1 and CDR2 (germline): SGHTS, YDEGEE. CDR3 sequence: CASSLAPGRSNSPLHF. CDR3 in DNA: TGTGCCAGCAGCTTGGCCCCCGGGAGGAGCAATTCACCCCTCCACTTT.

V is TRBV5-1 and J is TRBJ2-2, with 8 bases aligning to TRBD1. V trimming: 4 bases; J trimming: 6 bases; junction bases outside the gene matches: 11. The CDR3 is 16 amino acids. CDR1 SGHRS and CDR2 YFSETQ come from the germline V gene. Here the CDR3 reads CASSLGRDRWPGELFF. For the CDR3, the DNA is TGCGCCAGCAGCCTTGGCCGGGACAGGTGGCCCGGGGAGCTGTTTTTT.

V and J are TRBV5-4 and TRBJ1-2; 7 bases align to TRBD1. Germline CDR1 is SGHNT and CDR2 is YYREEE (reference sequence). There are 15 residues in the CDR3. After removal of 4 bases from V and 0 bases from J, the junction contained 6 bases not matched to a gene. The DNA of the CDR3 is TGTGCCAGCAGCCCAGGGGGACAGTCTAACTATGGCTACACCTTC. Translation gives CASSPGGQSNYGYTF. The complete variable domain, with remaining parts taken from reference TRBV5-4 and TRBJ1-2, reads ETGVTQSPTHLIKTRGQQVTLRCSSQSGHNTVSWYQQALGQGPQFIFQYYREEENGRGNFPPRFSGLQFPNYSSELNVNALELDDSALYLCASSPGGQSNYGYTFGSGTRLTVV.

The chain links TRBV28 to TRBJ2-3, with a possible D match to TRBD2 (5 bases). There are 15 residues in the CDR3. Germline V lookup: CDR1 MDHEN, CDR2 SYDVKM. Trimming removed 6 bases at V and 5 bases at J, with 18 bases between. CDR3 loop: CASSSSRGLVDTQYF. CDR3 DNA sequence: TGTGCCAGCAGCTCCTCAAGAGGGCTCGTAGATACGCAGTATTTT. The whole variable domain, filled in from reference TRBV28 and TRBJ2-3, reads DVKVTQSSRYLVKRTGEKVFLECVQDMDHENMFWYRQDPGLGLRLIYFSYDVKMKEKGDIPEGYSVSREKKERFSLILESASTNQTSMYLCASSSSRGLVDTQYFGPGTRLTVL.

The chain joins TRBV5-6 to TRBJ2-7; the D is unclear. Trimming left V 0 bases short and J 4 bases short, with 5 bases between. The germline V gene has CDR1 SGHDT and CDR2 YYEEEE. This CDR3 spans 12 amino acids. CDR3 DNA: TGTGCCAGCAGCTTGGCAGTTTACGAGCAGTACTTC. This sequence encodes CASSLAVYEQYF. Variable domain in full (rest from reference TRBV5-6 and TRBJ2-7): DAGVTQSPTHLIKTRGQQVTLRCSPKSGHDTVSWYQQALGQGPQFIFQYYEEEERQRGNFPDRFSGHQFPNYSSELNVNALLLGDSALYLCASSLAVYEQYFGPGTRLTVT.

The chain joins TRBV7-9 to TRBJ2-7; 10 nucleotides agree with TRBD1. Germline values: CDR1 SEHNR, CDR2 FQNEAQ (reference sequence). This CDR3 region has 14 residues. V trimming: 4 bases; J trimming: 2 bases; junction bases outside the gene matches: 2. CDR3 DNA: TGTGCCAGCAGCTCCGGGACAGGGGCCTACGAGCAGTACTTC. Protein product: CASSSGTGAYEQYF.

V usage is TRBV10-3 and J usage is TRBJ2-5; 13 nucleotides match TRBD2. The CDR3 consists of 17 residues. V lost 4 bases to trimming and J lost 1 base; unmatched junction nucleotides: 6. Germline values: CDR1 ENHRY, CDR2 SYGVKD. The CDR3 region is CAISGLAGGSIQETQYF. The CDR3 DNA sequence: TGTGCCATCAGTGGACTAGCGGGGGGTAGTATCCAAGAGACCCAGTACTTC.

The chain couples TRBV5-5 to TRBJ2-1; perhaps TRBD1 as D (7 bases). The germline gives CDR1 SGHKS, CDR2 YYEKEE (reference sequence). The V end was cut by 0 bases, the J end by 2 bases, with 18 bases between. The CDR3 runs 18 residues. The CDR3 DNA sequence: TGTGCCAGCAGCTTGGCGGTTTCAGGGGGGCTAACCTACAATGAGCAGTTCTTC. Translated: CASSLAVSGGLTYNEQFF.

The chain combines TRBV29-1 with TRBJ1-5, with TRBD1 identical over 7 bases. The CDR3 loop spans 15 amino acids. The junction had 9 bases not matched to a gene; V was cut back by 1 base and J by 6 bases. The V gene's germline CDR1 is SQVTM and CDR2 ANQGSEA. This CDR3 is CSVEGGTGDGQPQHF. The CDR3 DNA is TGCAGCGTTGAAGGGGGAACAGGGGACGGTCAGCCCCAGCATTTT. Full variable domain (missing parts from reference TRBV29-1 and TRBJ1-5): SAVISQKPSRDICQRGTSLTIQCQVDSQVTMMFWYRQQPGQSLTLIATANQGSEATYESGFVIDKFPISRPNLTFSTLTVSNMSPEDSSIYLCSVEGGTGDGQPQHFGDGTRLSIL.

The J gene is TRBJ1-3, the V gene TRBV30; D might be TRBD1 (5 bases). Trimming took off 0 bases at V and 3 bases at J, with 9 bases between the two ends. The CDR3 covers 14 residues. CDR1 is GTSNPN, CDR2 SVGIG, per germline (reference sequence). The CDR3 coding sequence is TGTGCCTGGAGTGTCGGACAAGATGGAAACACCATATATTTT. It translates to CAWSVGQDGNTIYF.

This chain links TRBV5-1 with TRBJ1-1; D uncertain. Germline lookup yields CDR1 SGHRS and CDR2 YFSETQ. This CDR3 has 14 residues. V lost 2 bases, J lost 7 bases, and 15 bases lay in between. The CDR3 bases are TGCGCCAGCAGCTTTAATAGAGGTTCGAGTGAAGCTTTCTTT. Protein product: CASSFNRGSSEAFF.

The chain links TRBV12-5 to TRBJ2-3, with 9 bases aligning to TRBD1. The CDR3 loop spans 15 amino acids. V gave up 6 bases and J gave up 3 bases; unmatched junction bases: 7. CDR1 is LGHNT and CDR2 is FRNRAP in the germline V gene. Here the CDR3 DNA reads TGTGCTAGTGGCCTGGGACAGGGCCTGACAGATACGCAGTATTTT. This encodes CASGLGQGLTDTQYF.

V usage is TRBV5-1 and J usage is TRBJ2-5; perhaps TRBD1 as D (6 bases). The CDR3 consists of 14 residues. Germline CDR1 and CDR2: SGHRS and YFSETQ. V dropped 2 bases and J dropped 1 base, with 9 bases sitting between them. In nucleotides, the CDR3 is TGCGCCAGCAGCTTTAACAGGGTCCAAGAGACCCAGTACTTC. As protein: CASSFNRVQETQYF.

This chain uses TRBV5-5 with TRBJ1-3; no clear D. Germline lookup yields CDR1 SGHKS and CDR2 YYEKEE (reference sequence). This CDR3 has 18 residues. Trimming took 2 bases from V and 0 from J, leaving 18 bases between them. In DNA form, the CDR3 reads TGTGCCAGCAGCTTTGTGAGCGGCCTCCCGGGCTCTGGAAACACCATATATTTT. It specifies CASSFVSGLPGSGNTIYF.

V usage is TRBV19 and J usage is TRBJ2-5; D is undetermined. In germline, CDR1 is LNHDA, CDR2 SQIVND (reference sequence). V dropped 7 bases and J dropped 3 bases, with 9 bases sitting between them. The length of the CDR3 is 12 residues. CDR3 sequence: CASKNHKETQYF. The CDR3 DNA sequence: TGTGCCAGTAAAAATCACAAAGAGACCCAGTACTTC.

V gene TRBV15 combines with J gene TRBJ1-1, with D possibly being TRBD1 (6 bases). Trimming cost V 0 bases and J 5 bases, with 13 bases left between them. The germline CDR1 and CDR2 sequences are LNHNV and YYDKDF (reference sequence). CDR3 length: 15 residues. The CDR3 nucleotides are TGTGCCACCAGCAGAGATAGGTCCCAGGGGACTGAAGCTTTCTTT. This sequence encodes CATSRDRSQGTEAFF. The full variable domain, with the rest looked up from reference TRBV15 and TRBJ1-1, is DAMVIQNPRYQVTQFGKPVTLSCSQTLNHNVMYWYQQKSSQAPKLLFHYYDKDFNNEADTPDNFQSRRPNTSFCFLDIRSPGLGDTAMYLCATSRDRSQGTEAFFGQGTRLTVV.